This TCR beta chain appears in the sequencing data of a study of blood T cells in healthy people across ages. Overall study results and limits: With naive T cell percentage, TCR beta diversity showed a strong correlation.

Per sample, at least 6 micrograms of total RNA were extracted. A second about 6 to 12 cycle PCR used barcoded and J-beta primers. The authors tagged each cDNA molecule using a template-switch adaptor with 12 random nucleotides. TCRdb fed the 5' RACE reads into MiXCR, producing one record per CDR3 protein. The sample yields over 1,500,000 distinct CDR3 sequences, 49% seen once. Of note for this clonotype: Its target is unknown.

This CDR3 contains 12 residues. Germline CDR1 reads SQVTM; CDR2 reads ANQGSEA. The chain links TRBV29-1 to TRBJ2-7; D not resolved. The J call is uncertain, as TRBJ2-4 better fits the DNA end. The specimen sequenced was blood. The clonotype was recovered from a middle-aged woman in good health. CDR3 residues: CSVAPGTGIQYF. Here the CDR3 DNA reads TGCAGCGTCGCTCCGGGCACTGGCATTCAGTACTTC.